What follows describes a single TCR beta chain. Its antigen target is currently unknown. Base qualities were left out, and no much larger clone turns up one base away. Collaborating institutions collected whole blood in K2EDTA tubes following their own protocols. Collaborator samples were shipped for TCRbeta analysis as frozen whole blood, isolated PBMCs, or DNA extracted from either sample type. TCRbeta CDR3 regions were amplified from genomic DNA using the immunoSEQ Assay, a bias-controlled multiplex PCR. The source study handled its data this way. Within the assay, amplification of reference gene primers was used to estimate how many nucleated cells each sample contained. Sequence reads were collapsed and filtered to measure the absolute abundance of every unique TCRbeta CDR3 rearrangement. For each sample, productive Simpson clonality was calculated by taking the square root of Simpson's diversity index across productive rearrangements. The table comes from immuneACCESS by way of TCRdb, which keeps in-frame sequences with V and J called. Part of the clones is missing from these tables; in studies checked, under half for an unresolved V gene and the rest for unknown reasons. The V and J calls and clone size come from that table; D and trimming were worked out from the DNA. The sample contains roughly 15,000 clones, about 93% of them found a single time. The leading ten clones occupy 4% to 5.5% of the sample.

The data originate from a study of blood T cell repertoires in COVID-19 (dated by TCRdb to the early 2020s). With respect to the entire study: The collaborator samples originated in the United States, Italy and Spain and spanned the acute and convalescent phases of COVID-19. The prospective study material was composed of cDNA or gDNA derived from T cells, B-cell-depleted T cells, or PBMCs. Deeply sampled blood TCRbeta repertoires from subjects exposed to, actively infected with, or recovered from COVID-19 were included in the dataset. The repertoires were released in a freely available public database meant as a resource for research on the immune response to SARS-CoV-2. Samples were obtained from the ongoing ImmuneRACE study (first 160 participants) and from 1,254 subjects provided by 6 global collaborators. The sample metadata nearly always contained a de-identified subject ID, COVID-19 status, age in years and sex. HLA class I and class II types, where available, came from metadata supplied by the sample provider rather than from assay-based typing. What the research found in general, with its limitations: The quantity of clinical and demographic metadata differed by source and by participant and was supplied without curation.

Trimming leaves V shorter by 2 bases and J shorter by 14 bases, with the junction holding 9 bases beyond the gene matches. CDR1 and CDR2 are drawn from the germline V gene (reference sequence): LNHDA, SQIVND. The CDR3 measures 14 amino acids from cysteine to phenylalanine. CDR3 DNA only is kept here, 42 bases in frame from base 1. This clonotype was sampled from a man in his fifties or sixties with active COVID-19. The chain is made from TRBV19 and TRBJ2-1, with 10 junctional bases fitting TRBD1. The sequenced sample consisted of peripheral blood. The CDR3 reads as follows: CASSISGQGISKFF. The DNA sequence follows: TGTGCCAGTAGTATATCGGGACAGGGGATCAGCAAGTTCTTC.